One sample yielded the 21 T cell receptor beta chains listed below, sequenced in a study of OX40 agonist ivuxolimab in advanced cancers. Produced via immunoSEQ multiplex PCR; TCRdb's table is partial and in-frame only. The data show about 110,000 clones, around 93% seen once. Sample: CD4+ or CD8+ T cells sorted from blood, taken in a trial of the OX40 agonist ivuxolimab. The receptors stem from an adult with an advanced solid tumor such as melanoma, head and neck, liver or kidney cancer.

The chain has TRBV6-5 and TRBJ1-2; D is possibly TRBD1 (5 bases). The CDR3 runs 15 residues. The germline V gene encodes CDR1 MNHEY and CDR2 SVGAGI. Trimming removed 2 bases from V and 2 bases from J, with 12 bases in between. In DNA, the CDR3 is TGTGCCAGCAGTTACGGGGGAGGGGTAAACTATGGCTACACCTTC. This sequence encodes CASSYGGGVNYGYTF.

The genes are TRBV7-3 and TRBJ2-2, with D hard to call. Germline loops: CDR1 SGHTA, CDR2 FQGTGA. The V end lost 2 bases, the J end lost 6 bases, and 7 bases lay between the germline ends. This CDR3 spans 13 amino acids. The CDR3 DNA is TGTGCCAGCAGCTTAGCCCTACCCGGGGAGCTGTTTTTT. Encoded protein: CASSLALPGELFF.

The V and J genes are TRBV27 and TRBJ1-2, with D tentatively TRBD1 (5 bases). This CDR3 has 16 residues. Trimming cost V 0 bases and J 4 bases, with 15 bases left between them. Looked up from germline, CDR1 is MNHEY and CDR2 is SMNVEV (reference sequence). In nucleotides, the CDR3 is TGTGCCAGCAGTTTATCCCCGGACATCCTTAGCTATGGCTACACCTTC. This translates into CASSLSPDILSYGYTF.

V is TRBV6-5 and J is TRBJ1-2; D not resolved. The CDR3 extends over 13 amino acids. Between the trimmed V and J ends, which lost 3 bases and 4 bases, there was a span of 9 bases. Looked up from germline, CDR1 is MNHEY and CDR2 is SVGAGI. The CDR3, as DNA: TGTGCCAGCAGTTATGGGAAGGGCTATGGCTACACCTTC. Translated, it gives CASSYGKGYGYTF.

The chain has TRBV5-1 and TRBJ2-3; D uncertain. This CDR3 has 14 residues. The germline V gene has CDR1 SGHRS and CDR2 YFSETQ. V lost 4 bases and J 4 bases, leaving 13 bases between the germline ends. The DNA for the CDR3 is TGCGCCAGCAGCCCATACTTAGCTGCAGATACGCAGTATTTT. It yields the protein CASSPYLAADTQYF.

This CDR3 reads CASSKGLAGRQETQYF. CDR3 in DNA: TGCGCCAGCAGCAAGGGACTAGCGGGCCGCCAAGAGACCCAGTACTTC. The genes are TRBV5-1 and TRBJ2-5, with 12 bases identical to TRBD2. The CDR3 is 16 residues long. Germline V gene lookup returns CDR1 SGHRS and CDR2 YFSETQ. The ends lost 4 bases at V and 1 base at J; junction bases unmatched: 5. Variable domain in full (rest from reference TRBV5-1 and TRBJ2-5): KAGVTQTPRYLIKTRGQQVTLSCSPISGHRSVSWYQQTPGQGLQFLFEYFSETQRNKGNFPGRFSGRQFSNSRSEMNVSTLELGDSALYLCASSKGLAGRQETQYFGPGTRLLVL.

The rearrangement links TRBV15 to TRBJ2-2; D is unclear. This CDR3 is 13 amino acids long. V was pared by 0 bases and J by 7 bases, with 6 bases between. In germline, CDR1 is LNHNV, CDR2 YYDKDF (reference sequence). The chain's CDR3 is CATSRDRNGELFF. CDR3 DNA: TGTGCCACCAGCAGAGACCGGAACGGGGAGCTGTTTTTT.

The V call is TRBV21-1, the J call TRBJ1-5. TRBV21-1 is an annotated pseudogene. The CDR3 spans 17 residues. The DNA for the CDR3 is TGTGCCAGCAGCACCCTTTGGGGGGGGGTCAGTTATCAGCCCCAGCATTTT. It yields the protein CASSTLWGGVSYQPQHF.

The V and J genes are TRBV6-5 and TRBJ1-3; TRBD1 matches 7 bases. The CDR3 loop spans 16 amino acids. Germline loops: CDR1 MNHEY, CDR2 SVGAGI. The V gene end was trimmed by 0 bases and the J gene end by 3 bases; junction bases not matched to a gene: 5. The DNA for the CDR3 is TGTGCCAGCAGTTACTCCGGGACAGATTTTGGAAACACCATATATTTT. Translated, it gives CASSYSGTDFGNTIYF.

The rearrangement joins TRBV6-1 to TRBJ1-2; 7 bases are a match to TRBD1. The CDR3 runs to 15 residues. V was pared by 4 bases and J by 5 bases, with 10 bases of the junction left unmatched. Germline V lookup: CDR1 MNHNS, CDR2 SASEGT. This CDR3 is CASSAQTGSLYGYTF. The CDR3 nucleotides read TGTGCCAGCAGTGCCCAGACAGGGTCTCTTTATGGCTACACCTTC.

V gene TRBV7-9 combines with J gene TRBJ1-2, with no clear D. Trimming stripped 5 bases from V and 9 bases from J, with 16 bases between. Per the germline V gene, CDR1 is SEHNR and CDR2 is FQNEAQ (reference sequence). The length of the CDR3 is 13 residues. CDR3 sequence: CASSPQSDVRYTF. CDR3 sequence (DNA): TGTGCCAGCAGCCCTCAATCAGACGTTCGCTACACCTTC.

The chain combines TRBV19 with TRBJ1-2; no firm D call. V dropped 6 bases and J dropped 3 bases, with 8 bases sitting between them. CDR3 length equals 12 residues. Germline V gene data show CDR1 as LNHDA and CDR2 as SQIVND (reference sequence). CDR3 nucleotide sequence: TGTGCCAGTAGAGAGTTCGACTATGGCTACACCTTC. Residues: CASREFDYGYTF.

The chain combines TRBV27 with TRBJ2-5; TRBD2 matches 9 bases. The CDR3 spans 14 residues. The V and J ends lost 6 bases and 5 bases, in that order; junction bases with no gene match: 7. Germline V lookup: CDR1 MNHEY, CDR2 SMNVEV (reference sequence). CDR3 sequence reads: CASRRGGAAETQYF. The CDR3 coding sequence is TGTGCCAGCAGACGCGGGGGGGCCGCGGAGACCCAGTACTTC.

The V and J genes are TRBV11-2 and TRBJ1-4; D is uncertain. This CDR3 has 15 amino acids. CDR1 SGHAT and CDR2 FQNNGV come from the germline V gene. V was cut by 5 bases and J by 7 bases, with 17 bases left in between. CDR3 protein: CASSPPAARGEKLFF. The CDR3 DNA reads TGTGCCAGCAGCCCCCCAGCCGCCCGCGGTGAAAAACTGTTTTTT.

The J gene is TRBJ2-5, the V gene TRBV29-1; 7 bases align to TRBD1. Trimming at V came to 4 bases and at J to 2 bases, leaving 4 bases not matched to a gene. Germline CDR1 SQVTM, CDR2 ANQGSEA. The CDR3 consists of 13 residues. The CDR3 sequence is CSVGDSRQETQYF. CDR3 nucleotide sequence: TGCAGCGTTGGGGACAGTAGGCAAGAGACCCAGTACTTC.

This chain connects TRBV7-8 to TRBJ1-2; 7 bases are a match to TRBD1. The CDR3 loop spans 15 amino acids. Germline CDR1 SGHVS, CDR2 FQNEAQ. V shed 4 bases, J shed 3 bases, and the junction held 8 bases outside the gene matches. The CDR3 coding sequence is TGTGCCAGCAGCTCCGGACAGGCCGGGTACTATGGCTACACCTTC. Its translation is CASSSGQAGYYGYTF.

The rearrangement links TRBV9 to TRBJ2-7; TRBD2 agrees at 12 bases. The length of the CDR3 is 16 residues. The V gene's germline CDR1 is SGDLS and CDR2 YYNGEE. J lost 1 base, V lost 4 bases, and 6 bases had no gene match. The DNA for the CDR3 is TGTGCCAGCAGCCCAACCGGGACTAGCGGGTCCTACGAGCAGTACTTC. Amino acid sequence: CASSPTGTSGSYEQYF.

The rearrangement joins TRBV19 to TRBJ2-5; 8 positions match TRBD1. Germline CDR1 reads LNHDA; CDR2 reads SQIVND (reference sequence). After removal of 5 bases from V and 1 base from J, the junction contained 6 bases not matched to a gene. The CDR3 is 15 residues long. Here the CDR3 DNA reads TGTGCCAGTAGTCCACCGGACAGGGCCCAAGAGACCCAGTACTTC. Translated: CASSPPDRAQETQYF. Together with reference TRBV19 and TRBJ2-5, the CDR3 gives the full variable domain: DGGITQSPKYLFRKEGQNVTLSCEQNLNHDAMYWYRQDPGQGLRLIYYSQIVNDFQKGDIAEGYSVSREKKESFPLTVTSAQKNPTAFYLCASSPPDRAQETQYFGPGTRLLVL.

The chain employs TRBV7-8 and TRBJ1-4; D gene ambiguous. CDR1 SGHVS and CDR2 FQNEAQ come from the germline V gene. The CDR3 runs 16 residues. Trimming pared 1 base from V and 0 bases from J, leaving 9 bases between. The CDR3 protein is CASSLVGSTTNEKLFF. In DNA, the CDR3 is TGTGCCAGCAGCTTAGTCGGATCCACAACTAATGAAAAACTGTTTTTT. Full variable domain (rest looked up from reference TRBV7-8 and TRBJ1-4): GAGVSQSPRYKVAKRGQDVALRCDPISGHVSLFWYQQALGQGPEFLTYFQNEAQLDKSGLPSDRFFAERPEGSVSTLKIQRTQQEDSAVYLCASSLVGSTTNEKLFFGSGTQLSVL.

The J gene is TRBJ1-2, the V gene TRBV10-2; 8 positions match TRBD1. This CDR3 has 14 residues. J was trimmed by 7 bases and V by 6 bases; bases with no gene match: 10. Germline V gives CDR1 WSHSY, CDR2 SAAADI. The CDR3 coding sequence is TGCGCCAGCAGACAGGACAGGGATGATTTTGGCTACACCTTC. Translated, it gives CASRQDRDDFGYTF.

The rearrangement uses TRBV11-2 and TRBJ2-2; D uncertain. CDR1 and CDR2 from the germline V gene are SGHAT and FQNNGV. V lost 5 bases and J lost 3, with 7 bases in between. This CDR3 is 13 amino acids long. CDR3: CASSVQYTGELFF. The CDR3, as DNA: TGTGCCAGCAGCGTCCAGTACACCGGGGAGCTGTTTTTT.